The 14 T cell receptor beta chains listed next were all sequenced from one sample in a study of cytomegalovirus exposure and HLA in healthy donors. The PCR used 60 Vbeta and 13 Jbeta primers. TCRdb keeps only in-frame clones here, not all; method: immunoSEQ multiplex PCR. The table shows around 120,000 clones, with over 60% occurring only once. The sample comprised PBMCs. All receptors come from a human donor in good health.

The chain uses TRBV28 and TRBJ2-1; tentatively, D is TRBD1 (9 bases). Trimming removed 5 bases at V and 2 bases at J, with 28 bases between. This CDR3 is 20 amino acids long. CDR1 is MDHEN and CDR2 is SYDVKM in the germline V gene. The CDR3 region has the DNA TGTGCCAGCAGTCCCCGCGGGGGGACTAGGGGGGACAGGGCCTACAATGAGCAGTTCTTC. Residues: CASSPRGGTRGDRAYNEQFF.

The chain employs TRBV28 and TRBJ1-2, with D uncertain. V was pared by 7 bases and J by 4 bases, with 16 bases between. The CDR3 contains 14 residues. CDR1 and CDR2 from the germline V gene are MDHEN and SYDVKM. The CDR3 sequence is CASTSAHETYGYTF. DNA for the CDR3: TGTGCCAGCACAAGCGCACACGAGACCTATGGCTACACCTTC.

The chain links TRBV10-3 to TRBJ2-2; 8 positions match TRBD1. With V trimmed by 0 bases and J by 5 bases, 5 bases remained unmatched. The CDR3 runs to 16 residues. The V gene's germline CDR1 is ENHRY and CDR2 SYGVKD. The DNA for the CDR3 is TGTGCCATCAGTGAGTCCCAGGGGGCTGTTACCGGGGAGCTGTTTTTT. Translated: CAISESQGAVTGELFF.

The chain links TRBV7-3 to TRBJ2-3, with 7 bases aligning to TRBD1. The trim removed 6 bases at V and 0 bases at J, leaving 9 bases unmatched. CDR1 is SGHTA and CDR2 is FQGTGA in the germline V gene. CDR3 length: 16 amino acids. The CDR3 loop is CASSDRTGGSTDTQYF. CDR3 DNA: TGTGCCAGCAGTGACCGGACAGGCGGTAGCACAGATACGCAGTATTTT.

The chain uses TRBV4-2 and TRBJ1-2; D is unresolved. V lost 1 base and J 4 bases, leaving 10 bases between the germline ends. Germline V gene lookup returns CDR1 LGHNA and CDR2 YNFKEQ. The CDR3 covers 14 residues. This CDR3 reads CASSQGTEIYGYTF. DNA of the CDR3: TGTGCCAGCAGCCAAGGTACAGAAATCTATGGCTACACCTTC.

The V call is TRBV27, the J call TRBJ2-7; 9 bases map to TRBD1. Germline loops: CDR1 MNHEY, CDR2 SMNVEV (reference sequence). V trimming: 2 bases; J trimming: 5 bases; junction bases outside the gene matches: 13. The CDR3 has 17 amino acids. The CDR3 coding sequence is TGTGCCAGCAGTTTAGTGGGACAGGGTTTAATAGTGGACGAGCAGTACTTC. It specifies CASSLVGQGLIVDEQYF.

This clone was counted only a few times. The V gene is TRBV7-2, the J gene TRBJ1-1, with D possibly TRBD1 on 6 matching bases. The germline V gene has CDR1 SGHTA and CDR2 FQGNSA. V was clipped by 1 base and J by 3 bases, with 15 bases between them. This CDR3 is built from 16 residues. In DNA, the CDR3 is TGTGCCAGCAGCTTAGTGGGGGCATCGGTGGACACTGAAGCTTTCTTT. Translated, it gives CASSLVGASVDTEAFF.

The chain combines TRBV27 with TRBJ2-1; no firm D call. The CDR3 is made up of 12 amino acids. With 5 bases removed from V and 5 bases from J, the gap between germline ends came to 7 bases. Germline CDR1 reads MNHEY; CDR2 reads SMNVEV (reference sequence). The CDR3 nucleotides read TGTGCCAGCAGTCCTTCCGACAATGAGCAGTTCTTC. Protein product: CASSPSDNEQFF.

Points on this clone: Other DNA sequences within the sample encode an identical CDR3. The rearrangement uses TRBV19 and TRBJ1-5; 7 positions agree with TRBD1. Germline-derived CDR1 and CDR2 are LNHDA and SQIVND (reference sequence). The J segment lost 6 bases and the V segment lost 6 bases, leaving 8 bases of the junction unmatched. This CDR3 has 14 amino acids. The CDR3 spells CASRPDRAAQPQHF. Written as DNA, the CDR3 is TGTGCCAGTAGGCCCGACAGGGCTGCTCAGCCCCAGCATTTT.

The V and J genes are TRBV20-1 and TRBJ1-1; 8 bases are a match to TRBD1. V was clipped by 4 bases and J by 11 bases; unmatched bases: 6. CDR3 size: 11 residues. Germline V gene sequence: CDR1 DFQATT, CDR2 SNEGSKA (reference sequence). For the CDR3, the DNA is TGCAGTGCTAAAGACAGGGGTTCTGCTTTCTTT. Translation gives CSAKDRGSAFF.

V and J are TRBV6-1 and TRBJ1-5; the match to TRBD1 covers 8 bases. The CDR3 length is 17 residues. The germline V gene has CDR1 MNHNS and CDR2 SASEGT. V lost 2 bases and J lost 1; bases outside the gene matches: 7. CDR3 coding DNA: TGTGCCAGCAGTGAAAGCAGGGGGCGAAGAAGCAATCAGCCCCAGCATTTT. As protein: CASSESRGRRSNQPQHF.

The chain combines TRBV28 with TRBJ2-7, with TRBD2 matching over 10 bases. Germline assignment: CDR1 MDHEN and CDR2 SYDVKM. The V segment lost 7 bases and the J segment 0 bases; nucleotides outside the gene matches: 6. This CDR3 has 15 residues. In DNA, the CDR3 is TGTGCCAGCACTCGCGGACTAGCGGTCTCCTACGAGCAGTACTTC. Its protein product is CASTRGLAVSYEQYF.

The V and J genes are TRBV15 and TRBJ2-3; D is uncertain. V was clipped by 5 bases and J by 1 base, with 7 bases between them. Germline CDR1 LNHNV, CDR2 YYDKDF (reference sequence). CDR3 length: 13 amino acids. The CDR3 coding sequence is TGTGCCACCAGCCCTACCCGCACAGATACGCAGTATTTT. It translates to CATSPTRTDTQYF.

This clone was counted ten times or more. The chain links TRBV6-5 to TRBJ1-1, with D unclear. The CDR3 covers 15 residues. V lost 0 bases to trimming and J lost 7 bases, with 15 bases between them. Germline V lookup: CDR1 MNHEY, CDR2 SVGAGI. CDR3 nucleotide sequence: TGTGCCAGCAGTTACTCGAGATCAGGCGCCAGTGAAGCTTTCTTT. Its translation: CASSYSRSGASEAFF.